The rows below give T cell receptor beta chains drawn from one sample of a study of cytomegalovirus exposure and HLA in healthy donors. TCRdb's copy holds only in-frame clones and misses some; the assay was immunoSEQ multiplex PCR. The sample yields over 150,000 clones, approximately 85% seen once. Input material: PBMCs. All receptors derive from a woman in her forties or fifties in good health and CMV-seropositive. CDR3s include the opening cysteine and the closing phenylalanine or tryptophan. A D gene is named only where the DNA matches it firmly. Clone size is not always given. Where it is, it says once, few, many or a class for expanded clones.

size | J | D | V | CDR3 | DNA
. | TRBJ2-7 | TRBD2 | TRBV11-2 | CASSLGGGKPPTYEQYF | TGTGCCAGCAGCTTGGGGGGGGGAAAACCACCCACCTACGAGCAGTACTTC
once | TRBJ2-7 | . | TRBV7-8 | CASSLGAAVSYEQYF | TGTGCCAGCAGCTTAGGAGCCGCGGTCTCCTACGAGCAGTACTTC
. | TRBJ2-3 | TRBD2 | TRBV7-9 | CASSSREGGTDTQYF | TGTGCCAGCAGCTCCCGGGAGGGGGGGACAGATACGCAGTATTTT
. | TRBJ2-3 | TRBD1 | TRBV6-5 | CASSLDRETDTQYF | TGTGCCAGCAGTCTGGACAGGGAGACAGATACGCAGTATTTT
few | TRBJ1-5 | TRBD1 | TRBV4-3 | CASSQDRTGYSNQPQHF | TGCGCCAGCAGCCAAGACCGGACAGGGTACAGCAATCAGCCCCAGCATTTT
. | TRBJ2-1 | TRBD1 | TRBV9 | CASSGPGQHNEQFF | TGTGCCAGCAGCGGACCGGGACAGCACAATGAGCAGTTCTTC
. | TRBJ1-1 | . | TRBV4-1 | CASSRGTNTEAFF | TGCGCCAGCAGCCGCGGAACCAACACTGAAGCTTTCTTT
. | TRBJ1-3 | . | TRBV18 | CASSPRGGDSGNTIYF | TGTGCCAGCTCACCAAGGGGAGGGGACTCTGGAAACACCATATATTTT
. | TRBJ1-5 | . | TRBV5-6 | CASSFGQWEEPQHF | TGTGCCAGCAGCTTCGGACAGTGGGAAGAGCCCCAGCATTTT
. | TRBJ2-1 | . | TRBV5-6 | CASSLTGTTYNEQFF | TGTGCCAGCAGCCTTACCGGGACAACCTACAATGAGCAGTTCTTC
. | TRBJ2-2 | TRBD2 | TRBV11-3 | CASSLGDYGPSGELFF | TGTGCCAGCAGCTTAGGGGACTACGGTCCGTCCGGGGAGCTGTTTTTT
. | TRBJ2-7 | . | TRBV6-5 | CASSYSGGISYEQYF | TGTGCCAGCAGTTACTCAGGGGGAATAAGCTACGAGCAGTACTTC
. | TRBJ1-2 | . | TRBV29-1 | CSVRGLRNYGYTF | TGCAGCGTTCGAGGATTGAGGAACTATGGCTACACCTTC